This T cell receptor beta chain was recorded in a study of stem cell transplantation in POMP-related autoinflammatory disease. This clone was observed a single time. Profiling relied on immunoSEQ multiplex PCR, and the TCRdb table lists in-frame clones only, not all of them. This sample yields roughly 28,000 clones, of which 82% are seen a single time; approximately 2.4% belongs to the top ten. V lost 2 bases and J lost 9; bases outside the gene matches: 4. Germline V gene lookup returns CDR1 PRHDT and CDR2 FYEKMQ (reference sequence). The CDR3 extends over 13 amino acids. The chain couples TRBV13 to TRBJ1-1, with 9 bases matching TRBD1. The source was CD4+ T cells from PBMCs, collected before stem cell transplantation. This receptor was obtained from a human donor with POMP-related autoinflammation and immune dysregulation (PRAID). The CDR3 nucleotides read TGTGCCAGCAGCTTACCGGGACAGGGTAAAGCTTTCTTT. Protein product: CASSLPGQGKAFF.